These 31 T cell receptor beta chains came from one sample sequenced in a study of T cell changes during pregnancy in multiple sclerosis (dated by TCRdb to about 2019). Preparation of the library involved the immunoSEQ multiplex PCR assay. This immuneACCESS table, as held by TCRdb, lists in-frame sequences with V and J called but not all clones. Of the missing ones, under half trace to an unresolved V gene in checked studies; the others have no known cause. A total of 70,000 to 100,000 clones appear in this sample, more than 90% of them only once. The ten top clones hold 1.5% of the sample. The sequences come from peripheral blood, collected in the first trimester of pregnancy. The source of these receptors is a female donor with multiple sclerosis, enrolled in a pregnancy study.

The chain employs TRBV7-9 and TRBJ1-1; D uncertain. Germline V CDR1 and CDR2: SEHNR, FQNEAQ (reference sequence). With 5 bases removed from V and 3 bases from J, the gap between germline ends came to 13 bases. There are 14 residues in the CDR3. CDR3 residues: CASSQNPADTEAFF. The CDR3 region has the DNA TGTGCCAGCAGCCAGAATCCGGCGGACACTGAAGCTTTCTTT. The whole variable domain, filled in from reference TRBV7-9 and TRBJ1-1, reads DTGVSQNPRHKITKRGQNVTFRCDPISEHNRLYWYRQTLGQGPEFLTYFQNEAQLEKSRLLSDRFSAERPKGSFSTLEIQRTEQGDSAMYLCASSQNPADTEAFFGQGTRLTVV.

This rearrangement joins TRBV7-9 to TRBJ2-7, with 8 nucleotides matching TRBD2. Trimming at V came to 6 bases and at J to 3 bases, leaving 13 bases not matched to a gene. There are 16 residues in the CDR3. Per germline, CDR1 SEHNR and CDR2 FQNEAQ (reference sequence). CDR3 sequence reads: CASRPGATSASYEQYF. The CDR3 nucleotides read TGTGCCAGCAGACCCGGTGCGACTAGCGCGAGCTACGAGCAGTACTTC.

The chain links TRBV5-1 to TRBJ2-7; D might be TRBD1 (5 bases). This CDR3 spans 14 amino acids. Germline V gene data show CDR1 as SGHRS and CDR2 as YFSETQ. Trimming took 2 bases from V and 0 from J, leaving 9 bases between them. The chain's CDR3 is CASSFRQNSYEQYF. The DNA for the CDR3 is TGCGCCAGCAGCTTTCGACAGAACTCCTACGAGCAGTACTTC. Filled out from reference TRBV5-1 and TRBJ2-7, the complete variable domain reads KAGVTQTPRYLIKTRGQQVTLSCSPISGHRSVSWYQQTPGQGLQFLFEYFSETQRNKGNFPGRFSGRQFSNSRSEMNVSTLELGDSALYLCASSFRQNSYEQYFGPGTRLTVT.

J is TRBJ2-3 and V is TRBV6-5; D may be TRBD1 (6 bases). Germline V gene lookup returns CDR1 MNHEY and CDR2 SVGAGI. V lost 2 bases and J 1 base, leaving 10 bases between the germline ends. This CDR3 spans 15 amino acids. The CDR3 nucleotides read TGTGCCAGCAGTTACGGGGGCAAGGGCACAGATACGCAGTATTTT. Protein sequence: CASSYGGKGTDTQYF.

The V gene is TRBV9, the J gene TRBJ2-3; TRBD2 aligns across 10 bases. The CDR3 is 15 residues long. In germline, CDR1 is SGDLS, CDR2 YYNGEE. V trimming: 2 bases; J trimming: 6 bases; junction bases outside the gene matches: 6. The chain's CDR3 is CASSVQREGLDTQYF. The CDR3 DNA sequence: TGTGCCAGCAGCGTTCAGCGGGAGGGCCTGGATACGCAGTATTTT. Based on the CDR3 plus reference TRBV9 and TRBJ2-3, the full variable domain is DSGVTQTPKHLITATGQRVTLRCSPRSGDLSVYWYQQSLDQGLQFLIQYYNGEERAKGNILERFSAQQFPDLHSELNLSSLELGDSALYFCASSVQREGLDTQYFGPGTRLTVL.

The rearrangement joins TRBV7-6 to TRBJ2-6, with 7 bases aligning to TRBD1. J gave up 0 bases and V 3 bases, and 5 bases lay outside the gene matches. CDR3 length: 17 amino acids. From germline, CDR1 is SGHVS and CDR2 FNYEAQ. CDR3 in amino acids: CASSLGQSRSGANVLTF. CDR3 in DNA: TGTGCCAGCAGCTTGGGACAGTCCCGCTCTGGGGCCAACGTCCTGACTTTC.

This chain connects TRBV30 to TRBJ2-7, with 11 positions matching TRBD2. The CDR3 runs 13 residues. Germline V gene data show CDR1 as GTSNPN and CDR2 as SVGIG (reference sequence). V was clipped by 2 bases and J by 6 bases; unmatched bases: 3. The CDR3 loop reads CAWSRLAGSEQYF. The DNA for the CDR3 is TGTGCCTGGAGTAGACTAGCGGGATCCGAGCAGTACTTC.

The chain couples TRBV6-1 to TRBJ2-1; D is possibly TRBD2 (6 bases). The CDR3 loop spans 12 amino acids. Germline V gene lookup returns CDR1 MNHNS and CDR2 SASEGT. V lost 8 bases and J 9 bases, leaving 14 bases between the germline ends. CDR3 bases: TGTGCCAGCCTAAAGGGACTTGGTGAGCAGTTCTTC. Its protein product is CASLKGLGEQFF.

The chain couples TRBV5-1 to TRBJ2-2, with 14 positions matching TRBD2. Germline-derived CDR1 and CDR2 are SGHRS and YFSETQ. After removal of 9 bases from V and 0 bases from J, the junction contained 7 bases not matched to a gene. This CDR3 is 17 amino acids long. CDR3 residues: CATRPGLAGANTGELFF. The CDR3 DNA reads TGCGCCACCCGCCCGGGACTAGCGGGGGCGAACACCGGGGAGCTGTTTTTT.

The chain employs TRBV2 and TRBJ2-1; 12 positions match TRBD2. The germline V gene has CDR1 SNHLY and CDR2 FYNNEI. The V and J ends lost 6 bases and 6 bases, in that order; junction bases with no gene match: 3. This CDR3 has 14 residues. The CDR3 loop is CASRPSGRANEQFF. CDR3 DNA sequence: TGTGCCAGCAGACCTAGCGGGAGGGCCAATGAGCAGTTCTTC.

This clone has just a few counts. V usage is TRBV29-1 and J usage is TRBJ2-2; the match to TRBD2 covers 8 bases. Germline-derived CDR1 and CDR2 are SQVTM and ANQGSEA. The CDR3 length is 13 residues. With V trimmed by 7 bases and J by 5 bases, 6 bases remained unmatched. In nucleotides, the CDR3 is TGCAGCGGGCGGGGGGCGAGAACCGGGGAGCTGTTTTTT. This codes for CSGRGARTGELFF.

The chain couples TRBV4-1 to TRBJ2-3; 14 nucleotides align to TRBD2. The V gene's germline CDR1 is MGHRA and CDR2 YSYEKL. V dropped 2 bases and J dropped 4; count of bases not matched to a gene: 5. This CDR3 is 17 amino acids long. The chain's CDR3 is CASSQLGTSGRPDTQYF. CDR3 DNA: TGCGCCAGCAGCCAACTTGGGACTAGCGGGAGACCAGATACGCAGTATTTT.

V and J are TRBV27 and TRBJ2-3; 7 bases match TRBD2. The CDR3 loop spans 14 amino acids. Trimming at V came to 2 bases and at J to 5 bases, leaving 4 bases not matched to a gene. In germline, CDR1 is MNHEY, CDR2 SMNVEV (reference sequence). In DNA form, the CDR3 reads TGTGCCAGCAGTTTAGCGGGAGCGATAGATACGCAGTATTTT. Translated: CASSLAGAIDTQYF.

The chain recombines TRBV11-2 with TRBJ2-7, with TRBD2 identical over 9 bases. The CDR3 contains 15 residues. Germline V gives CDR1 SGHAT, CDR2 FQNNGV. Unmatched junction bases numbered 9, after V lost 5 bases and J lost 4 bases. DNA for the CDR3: TGTGCCAGCAGCAATCCGGGACTAGCTGATTACGAGCAGTACTTC. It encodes CASSNPGLADYEQYF.

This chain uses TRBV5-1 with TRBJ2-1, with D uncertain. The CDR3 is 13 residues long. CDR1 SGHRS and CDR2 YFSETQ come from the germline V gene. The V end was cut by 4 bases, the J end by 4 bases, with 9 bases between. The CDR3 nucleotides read TGCGCCAGCAGCGTTTCTAGGTACAATGAGCAGTTCTTC. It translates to CASSVSRYNEQFF.

CDR3 loop: CASSFSSVEQYF. CDR3 bases: TGCGCCAGCAGCTTCTCAAGCGTCGAGCAGTACTTC. The chain recombines TRBV5-1 with TRBJ2-7; unclear D gene. Germline V gene sequence: CDR1 SGHRS, CDR2 YFSETQ. The CDR3 spans 12 residues. The V gene lost 2 bases and the J gene lost 6 bases, with 9 bases spanning the gap. Combining the CDR3 with reference TRBV5-1 and TRBJ2-7 gives the whole variable domain KAGVTQTPRYLIKTRGQQVTLSCSPISGHRSVSWYQQTPGQGLQFLFEYFSETQRNKGNFPGRFSGRQFSNSRSEMNVSTLELGDSALYLCASSFSSVEQYFGPGTRLTVT.

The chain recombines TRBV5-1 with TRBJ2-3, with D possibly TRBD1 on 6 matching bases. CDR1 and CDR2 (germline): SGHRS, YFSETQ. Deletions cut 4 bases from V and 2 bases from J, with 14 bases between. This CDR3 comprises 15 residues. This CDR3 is CASSGGTEDTDTQYF. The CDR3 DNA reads TGCGCCAGCAGCGGGGGCACAGAAGACACAGATACGCAGTATTTT.

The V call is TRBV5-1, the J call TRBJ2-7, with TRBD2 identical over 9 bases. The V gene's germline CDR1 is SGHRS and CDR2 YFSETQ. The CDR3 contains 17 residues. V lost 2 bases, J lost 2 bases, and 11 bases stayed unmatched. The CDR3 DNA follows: TGCGCCAGCAGCTTCGGCGGGGGGGCGATCGGGCCCTACGAGCAGTACTTC. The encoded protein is CASSFGGGAIGPYEQYF. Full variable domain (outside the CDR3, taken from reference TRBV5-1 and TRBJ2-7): KAGVTQTPRYLIKTRGQQVTLSCSPISGHRSVSWYQQTPGQGLQFLFEYFSETQRNKGNFPGRFSGRQFSNSRSEMNVSTLELGDSALYLCASSFGGGAIGPYEQYFGPGTRLTVT.

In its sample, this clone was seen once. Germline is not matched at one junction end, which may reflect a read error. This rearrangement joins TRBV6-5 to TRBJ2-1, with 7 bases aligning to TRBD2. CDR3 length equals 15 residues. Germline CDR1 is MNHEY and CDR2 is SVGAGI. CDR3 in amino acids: CASSDSGLPYNEQFF. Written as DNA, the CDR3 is TGTGCCAGCAGTGACTCGGGACTACCCTACAATGAGCAGTTCTTC.

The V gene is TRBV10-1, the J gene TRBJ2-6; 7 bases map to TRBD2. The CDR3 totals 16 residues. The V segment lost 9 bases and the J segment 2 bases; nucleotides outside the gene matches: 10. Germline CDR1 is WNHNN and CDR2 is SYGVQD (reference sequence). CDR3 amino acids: CARERGSFTGANVLTF. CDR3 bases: TGCGCCAGAGAGCGGGGCAGCTTCACTGGGGCCAACGTCCTGACTTTC.

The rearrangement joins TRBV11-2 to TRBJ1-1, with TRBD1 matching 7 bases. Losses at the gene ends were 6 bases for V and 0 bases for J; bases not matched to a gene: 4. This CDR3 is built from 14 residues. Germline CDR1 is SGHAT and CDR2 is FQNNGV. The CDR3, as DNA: TGTGCCAGCAGGGCGGGACAGATGAACACTGAAGCTTTCTTT. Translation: CASRAGQMNTEAFF. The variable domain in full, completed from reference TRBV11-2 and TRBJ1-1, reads EAGVAQSPRYKIIEKRQSVAFWCNPISGHATLYWYQQILGQGPKLLIQFQNNGVVDDSQLPKDRFSAERLKGVDSTLKIQPAKLEDSAVYLCASRAGQMNTEAFFGQGTRLTVV.

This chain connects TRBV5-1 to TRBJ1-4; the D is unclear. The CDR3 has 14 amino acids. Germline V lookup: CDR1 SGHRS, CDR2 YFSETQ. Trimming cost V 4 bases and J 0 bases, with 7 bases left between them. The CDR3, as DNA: TGCGCCAGCAGCCCCGCAGCAACTAATGAAAAACTGTTTTTT. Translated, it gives CASSPAATNEKLFF.

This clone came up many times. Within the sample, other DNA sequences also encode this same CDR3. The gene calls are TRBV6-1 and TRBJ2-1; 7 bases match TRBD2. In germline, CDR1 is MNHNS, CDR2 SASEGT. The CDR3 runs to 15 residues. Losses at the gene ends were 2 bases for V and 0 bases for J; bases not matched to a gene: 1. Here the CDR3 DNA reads TGTGCCAGCAGTGAATTAGCGGGCTCCTACAATGAGCAGTTCTTC. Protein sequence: CASSELAGSYNEQFF.

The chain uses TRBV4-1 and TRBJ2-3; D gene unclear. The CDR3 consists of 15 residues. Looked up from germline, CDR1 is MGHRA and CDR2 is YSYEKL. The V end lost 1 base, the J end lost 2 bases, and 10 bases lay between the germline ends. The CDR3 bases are TGCGCCAGCAGCCAAGTTGCGGCTACCACAGATACGCAGTATTTT. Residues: CASSQVAATTDTQYF.

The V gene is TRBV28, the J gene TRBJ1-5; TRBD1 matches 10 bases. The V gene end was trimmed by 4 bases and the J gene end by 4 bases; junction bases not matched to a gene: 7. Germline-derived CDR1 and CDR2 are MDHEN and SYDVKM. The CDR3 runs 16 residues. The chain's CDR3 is CASSSMGTGANQPQHF. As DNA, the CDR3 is TGTGCCAGCAGTTCAATGGGGACAGGGGCGAATCAGCCCCAGCATTTT.

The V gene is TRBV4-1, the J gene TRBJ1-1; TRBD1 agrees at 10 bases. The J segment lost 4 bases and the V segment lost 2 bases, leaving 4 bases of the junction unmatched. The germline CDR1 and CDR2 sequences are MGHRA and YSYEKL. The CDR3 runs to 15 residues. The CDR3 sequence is CASSQRDRGPTEAFF. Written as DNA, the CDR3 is TGCGCCAGCAGCCAAAGGGACAGGGGACCCACTGAAGCTTTCTTT.

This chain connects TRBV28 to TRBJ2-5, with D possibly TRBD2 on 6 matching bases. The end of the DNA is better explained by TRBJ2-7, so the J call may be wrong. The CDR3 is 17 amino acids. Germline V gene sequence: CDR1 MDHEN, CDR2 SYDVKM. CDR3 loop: CASSLGARGLGSGEQYF. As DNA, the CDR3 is TGTGCCAGCAGTTTAGGTGCGAGGGGACTCGGGTCCGGCGAGCAGTACTTC.

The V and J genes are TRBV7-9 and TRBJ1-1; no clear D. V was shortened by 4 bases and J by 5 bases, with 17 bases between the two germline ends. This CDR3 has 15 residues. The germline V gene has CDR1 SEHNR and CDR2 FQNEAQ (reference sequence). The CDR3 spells CASSSKAFPGTEAFF. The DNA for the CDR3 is TGTGCCAGCAGCTCCAAAGCCTTTCCGGGAACTGAAGCTTTCTTT.

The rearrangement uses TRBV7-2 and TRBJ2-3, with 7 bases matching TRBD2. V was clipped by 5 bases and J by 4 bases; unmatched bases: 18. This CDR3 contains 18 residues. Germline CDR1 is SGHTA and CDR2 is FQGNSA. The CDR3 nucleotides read TGTGCCAGCAGCCTCTCTGTCGGTCGGCGGGAGTGGGCAGATACGCAGTATTTT. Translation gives CASSLSVGRREWADTQYF.

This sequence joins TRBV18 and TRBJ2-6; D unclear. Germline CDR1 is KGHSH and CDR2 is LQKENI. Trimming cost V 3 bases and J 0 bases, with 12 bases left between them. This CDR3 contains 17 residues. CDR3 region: CASSPSNGFSGANVLTF. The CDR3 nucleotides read TGTGCCAGCTCACCGTCAAACGGGTTCTCTGGGGCCAACGTCCTGACTTTC.

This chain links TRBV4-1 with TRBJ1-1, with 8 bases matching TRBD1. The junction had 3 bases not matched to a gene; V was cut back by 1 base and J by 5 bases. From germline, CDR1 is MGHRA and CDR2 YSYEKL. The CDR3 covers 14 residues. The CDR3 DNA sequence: TGCGCCAGCAGCCAAGGACAGGGGTGGACTGAAGCTTTCTTT. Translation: CASSQGQGWTEAFF.